The sequence of this T cell receptor (beta chain) was determined in a study of long-term antiretroviral therapy in people with HIV. Findings of the study overall: Data on ART adherence, viral resistance or therapy changes were unavailable. ART-treated samples gained diversity yet remained below transplant donor controls.

The CDR3 runs to 14 residues. Trimming took off 4 bases at V and 0 bases at J, with 10 bases between the two ends. Germline CDR1 reads SEHNR; CDR2 reads FQNEAQ (reference sequence). Concerning this clone: Its antigen is undetermined.

At survey level, the immunoSEQ assay was run in its v3.0 version. Roughly 40,000-55,000 T-cell genomes per sample were the sequencing target. Sequencing used immunoSEQ multiplex PCR; TCRdb keeps in-frame clones, though not all of them. The data hold some 45,000 clones, with more than 75% observed a single time. The TCR sequence derives from a woman aged 50 to 60 with HIV. Sequenced here: unsorted PBMCs, sampled 0.1 years before starting antiretroviral therapy. This rearrangement joins TRBV7-9 to TRBJ2-7; tentative D call: TRBD1 (6 bases). The CDR3 protein is CASSYDRSSYEQYF. The DNA for the CDR3 is TGTGCCAGCAGCTATGACAGGAGCTCCTACGAGCAGTACTTC.